The rows below give T cell receptor beta chains drawn from one sample of a study of T cell changes during pregnancy in multiple sclerosis. Generated by immunoSEQ multiplex PCR, the TCRdb table keeps only in-frame clones and is missing some. The table records 70,000 or so clones, approximately 90% of them present only once. This sample comprised peripheral blood, obtained in the third trimester of pregnancy. These receptors were collected from a female donor with multiple sclerosis, enrolled in a pregnancy study. Each CDR3 is given with its conserved first and last residue. The order of the fields is V gene, clone size, D gene, J gene, CDR3 DNA, CDR3 protein. D genes are given only for firm matches. For some rows the clone size is stated as once, few or many, or as a class when expanded; others skip it.

TRBV5-1	once	NA	TRBJ1-1	TGCGCCAGCAGCTTGCGGCAGGGAGGCACTGAAGCTTTCTTT	CASSLRQGGTEAFF
TRBV2	NA	NA	TRBJ2-2	TGTGCCAGCAGAGGCGGGGCGGGTGATTACGGCGGGGAGCTGTTTTTT	CASRGGAGDYGGELFF
TRBV30	NA	NA	TRBJ1-1	TGTGCCTGGACGTCGGGGGAAGGGTCCAACACTGAAGCTTTCTTT	CAWTSGEGSNTEAFF
TRBV5-1	NA	NA	TRBJ2-7	TGCGCCAGCAGCTTGTCTCAGGGGTTAGTCTACGAGCAGTACTTC	CASSLSQGLVYEQYF
TRBV4-2	NA	TRBD1	TRBJ1-3	TGTGCCAGCAGCCAAGGGGACAGGGGTGGAAACACCATATATTTT	CASSQGDRGGNTIYF
TRBV6-1	NA	TRBD1	TRBJ2-7	TGTGCCAGCAGTGGGGGACAGGGACCCTACGAGCAGTACTTC	CASSGGQGPYEQYF
TRBV5-6	NA	TRBD1	TRBJ1-6	TGTGCCAGCAGCATCCGGGACAGGGGAATTTCACCCCTCCACTTT	CASSIRDRGISPLHF
TRBV5-1	NA	TRBD1	TRBJ2-3	TGCGCCAGCAGCTTGGGGGGACAGTCCACAGATACGCAGTATTTT	CASSLGGQSTDTQYF
TRBV5-6	NA	NA	TRBJ2-5	TGTGCCAGCAGCTTGGGTACAGTCCAAGAGACCCAGTACTTC	CASSLGTVQETQYF
TRBV11-3	NA	TRBD1	TRBJ2-2	TGTGCCAGCAGCCAACGACAGGGGTCGAACACCGGGGAGCTGTTTTTT	CASSQRQGSNTGELFF
TRBV5-5	NA	NA	TRBJ1-5	TGTGCCAGCAGCTTGTGGGCCAGGGGCGCTTATAGCAATCAGCCCCAGCATTTT	CASSLWARGAYSNQPQHF
TRBV10-1	few	NA	TRBJ1-1	TGCGCCCGTCAATCGAGTAACCTCCCGAACACTGAAGCTTTCTTT	CARQSSNLPNTEAFF
TRBV28	NA	TRBD1	TRBJ1-4	TGTGCCAGCAGTTCCCCCCGGAGGGGGCTTAATGAAAAACTGTTTTTT	CASSSPRRGLNEKLFF
TRBV2	NA	NA	TRBJ2-3	TGTGCCAGCAGTGAATATGAGGGTGGGGGGGATACGCAGTATTTT	CASSEYEGGGDTQYF
TRBV25-1	NA	NA	TRBJ2-2	TGTGCCAGCAGTATCCGGGCGGGGGCCCTCGGGGGGACCGGGGAGCTGTTTTTT	CASSIRAGALGGTGELFF
TRBV7-2	NA	NA	TRBJ2-2	TGTGCCAGCAGCTTACGAGGCGGGACCGGGGAGCTGTTTTTT	CASSLRGGTGELFF
TRBV11-2	NA	NA	TRBJ2-7	TGTGCCAGCAGCCCACCAGGGGCCAACGAGCAGTACTTC	CASSPPGANEQYF
TRBV7-8	NA	NA	TRBJ2-5	TGTGCCAGCAGCTTAGGGCCACAAGAGACCCAGTACTTC	CASSLGPQETQYF
TRBV7-8	NA	NA	TRBJ1-5	TGTGCCAGCAGCCACAACCGCGGGGGTCAGCCCCAGCATTTT	CASSHNRGGQPQHF
TRBV18	NA	TRBD1	TRBJ2-1	TGTGCCAGCTCACCGGGTGGGACAGGTGAAGGCAATGAGCAGTTCTTC	CASSPGGTGEGNEQFF
TRBV28	once	TRBD1	TRBJ1-2	TGTGCCAGCCGAAAGAAAAACTCAGGGGGATATGGCTACACCTTC	CASRKKNSGGYGYTF
TRBV28	NA	TRBD2	TRBJ2-5	TGTGCCAGCAGTTTGCGGGGGTACCAAGAGACCCAGTACTTC	CASSLRGYQETQYF
TRBV6-5	NA	TRBD2	TRBJ2-2	TGTGCCAGCAGGACTAGCGGGGGGGCAGCCGGGGAGCTGTTTTTT	CASRTSGGAAGELFF
TRBV2	NA	NA	TRBJ1-1	TGTGCCAGCTCCCCGGGGGGGTTCGACACTGAAGCTTTCTTT	CASSPGGFDTEAFF
TRBV28	NA	TRBD1	TRBJ2-7	TGTGCCAGCAGTTTAGACAGGGGTTTGGCCTACGAGCAGTACTTC	CASSLDRGLAYEQYF
TRBV30	NA	NA	TRBJ2-3	TGTGCCTGGAGTGTACTGTGGGGCTGGACAGATACGCAGTATTTT	CAWSVLWGWTDTQYF
TRBV9	NA	NA	TRBJ2-1	TGTGCCAGCAGCGAGGGACTCACGGGCCCCTACAATGAGCAGTTCTTC	CASSEGLTGPYNEQFF
TRBV5-1	once	NA	TRBJ1-3	TGCGCCAGCAGCCCCGACATCCCCTCTGGAAACACCATATATTTT	CASSPDIPSGNTIYF
TRBV6-5	once	NA	TRBJ1-2	TGTGCCAGCAGTTACCAAACTAACTATGGCTACACCTTC	CASSYQTNYGYTF
TRBV5-1	once	NA	TRBJ1-1	TGCGCCAGAACAGGGTTCGTGAACACTGAAGCTTTCTTT	CARTGFVNTEAFF
TRBV28	NA	NA	TRBJ1-6	TGTGCCAGCAAGGACGCCCGTTCCTGGGGGGGCGCTTCACCCCTCCACTTT	CASKDARSWGGASPLHF
TRBV30	NA	TRBD1	TRBJ2-3	TGTGCCTGGCACAGGGGGCTCCAAATAACAGATACGCAGTATTTT	CAWHRGLQITDTQYF
TRBV13	NA	NA	TRBJ1-2	TGTGCCAGCAGCTTAGGAGGCGGGGGTGGCTACACCTTC	CASSLGGGGGYTF
TRBV2	NA	NA	TRBJ2-1	TGTGCCAGCAGTGAAGGGGGGCCGCTTTTGAGTGAGCAGTTCTTC	CASSEGGPLLSEQFF
TRBV5-5	NA	NA	TRBJ1-1	TGTGCCAGCACCCTGACAGTACCGGGGAACACTGAAGCTTTCTTT	CASTLTVPGNTEAFF
TRBV6-5	NA	NA	TRBJ1-2	TGTGCCAGCAGCAACGACGGGGGGGACTATGGCTACACCTTC	CASSNDGGDYGYTF
TRBV30	NA	TRBD1	TRBJ1-2	TGTGCCTGGAGTCGTGGTGGAGGGGGCCGGGTAGGCTACACCTTC	CAWSRGGGGRVGYTF
TRBV4-1	NA	TRBD2	TRBJ2-7	TGCGCCAGCAGCTCTCCCCCTCGCGGGGGATACGAGCAGTACTTC	CASSSPPRGGYEQYF
TRBV7-2	NA	TRBD1	TRBJ2-1	TGTGCCAGCCAATGGGACAGGGCGAGAGGGAATGAGCAGTTCTTC	CASQWDRARGNEQFF
TRBV7-9	NA	NA	TRBJ1-2	TGTGCCAGCAGCTTGGGTTTGGGGGCCGCCTGGGGCTACACCTTC	CASSLGLGAAWGYTF
TRBV7-9	NA	TRBD2	TRBJ2-1	TGTGCCAGCAGCTTAGCTCTCCCTAGCGGGGGTCTCAATGAGCAGTTCTTC	CASSLALPSGGLNEQFF
TRBV25-1	NA	TRBD1	TRBJ1-2	TGTGCCACCCAGAGGGGACAGGGGGAGAGCGGTGGCTACACCTTC	CATQRGQGESGGYTF
TRBV5-4	NA	TRBD2	TRBJ2-3	TGTGCCAGCAGCCTCGGACTAGCAACAGATACGCAGTATTTT	CASSLGLATDTQYF
TRBV2	NA	NA	TRBJ2-2	TGTGCCAGCAGCTCGAACCCAGGCCCTCGACAGCCGATCACCGGGGAGCTGTTTTTT	CASSSNPGPRQPITGELFF
TRBV7-8	NA	TRBD2	TRBJ2-1	TGTGCCAGCAGCTTCGTGCGGGGGAATGAGCAGTTCTTC	CASSFVRGNEQFF
TRBV19	NA	NA	TRBJ2-7	TGTGCCAGTAGTATAGATATCCGCTACGAGCAGTACTTC	CASSIDIRYEQYF
TRBV5-4	NA	TRBD1	TRBJ2-5	TGTGCCGGGGGGACAGGGGGTAAAGAGACCCAGTACTTC	CAGGTGGKETQYF
TRBV30	NA	NA	TRBJ1-2	TGTGCCTTCTGGCAGGGTGCTAACTATGGCTACACCTTC	CAFWQGANYGYTF
TRBV27	NA	TRBD1	TRBJ1-2	TGTGCCAGCAGTTGGAGGGGCCCCAGGGGGTCAGACTATGGCTACACCTTC	CASSWRGPRGSDYGYTF
TRBV15	NA	NA	TRBJ2-7	TGTGCCACCAGCAGAGAGGCCAGGGGATCTTACGAGCAGTACTTC	CATSREARGSYEQYF
TRBV5-1	NA	TRBD1	TRBJ2-7	TGCGCCAGCAGCTCTTCCGGGACAGGGCTCTACGAGCAGTACTTC	CASSSSGTGLYEQYF
TRBV4-3	NA	NA	TRBJ1-2	TGCGCCAGCAGCCAAGATCATGGGCAGGGGCTGGGCTACACCTTC	CASSQDHGQGLGYTF
TRBV10-3	NA	NA	TRBJ1-5	TGTGCCATCAGTGATAGTAGTGTGGAGCCCCAGCATTTT	CAISDSSVEPQHF
TRBV6-5	NA	NA	TRBJ1-1	TGTGCCAGCAGTTCCCCGGGGGGGAGATCTTTCTTT	CASSSPGGRSFF
TRBV7-2	NA	NA	TRBJ2-1	TGTGCCGGTCTGATGGGGCCTTACAATGAGCAGTTCTTC	CAGLMGPYNEQFF
TRBV5-1	NA	TRBD2	TRBJ2-3	TGCGCCAGCAGCTGGGGAAGCGGGGGCAGCACAGATACGCAGTATTTT	CASSWGSGGSTDTQYF
TRBV28	NA	NA	TRBJ1-6	TGTGCCAGCAGCTCCTTTCCCGTCTCCGGGACATATCATAACTTT	CASSSFPVSGTYHNF